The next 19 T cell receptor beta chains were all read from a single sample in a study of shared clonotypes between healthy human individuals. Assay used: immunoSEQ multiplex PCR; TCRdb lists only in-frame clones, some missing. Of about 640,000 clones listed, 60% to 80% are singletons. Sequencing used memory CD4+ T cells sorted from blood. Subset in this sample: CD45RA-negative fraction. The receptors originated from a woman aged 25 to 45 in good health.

The CDR3 DNA reads TGTGCCAGTAGTCCGCTAGGGGCCGGGGAGCTGTTTTTT. Protein: CASSPLGAGELFF. The rearrangement links TRBV19 to TRBJ2-2; the D gene is possibly TRBD1 (5 bases). The length of the CDR3 is 13 residues. Trimming took off 5 bases at V and 6 bases at J, with 10 bases between the two ends. Per germline, CDR1 LNHDA and CDR2 SQIVND (reference sequence).

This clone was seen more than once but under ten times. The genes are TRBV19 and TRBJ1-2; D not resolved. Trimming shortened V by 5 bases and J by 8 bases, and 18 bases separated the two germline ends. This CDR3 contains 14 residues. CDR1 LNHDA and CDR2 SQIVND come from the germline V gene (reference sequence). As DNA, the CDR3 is TGTGCCAGTAGTGAGGCAGTCCCTATGTACGGCTACACCTTC. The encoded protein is CASSEAVPMYGYTF.

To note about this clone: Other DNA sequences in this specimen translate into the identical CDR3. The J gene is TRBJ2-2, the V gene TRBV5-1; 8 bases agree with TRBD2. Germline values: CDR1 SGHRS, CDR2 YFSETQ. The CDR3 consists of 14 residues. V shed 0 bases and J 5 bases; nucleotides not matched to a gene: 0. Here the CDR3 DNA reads TGCGCCAGCAGCTTGGTAGCGGGAACCGGGGAGCTGTTTTTT. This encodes CASSLVAGTGELFF.

The CDR3 loop is CAISDRSATVEQFF. The DNA for the CDR3 is TGTGCCATCAGTGATCGGAGTGCGACCGTGGAGCAGTTCTTC. The rearrangement uses TRBV10-3 and TRBJ2-1, with D uncertain. The CDR3 consists of 14 residues. Germline CDR1 reads ENHRY; CDR2 reads SYGVKD. The V gene lost 3 bases and the J gene lost 10 bases, with 16 bases spanning the gap.

The CDR3 coding sequence is TGTGCCAGCAATGGGCCGGCCTACGAGCAGTACTTC. Its protein product is CASNGPAYEQYF. The gene calls are TRBV28 and TRBJ2-7; D is undetermined. Germline V gene sequence: CDR1 MDHEN, CDR2 SYDVKM. The CDR3 runs 12 residues. Trimming removed 7 bases from V and 2 bases from J, with 9 bases in between.

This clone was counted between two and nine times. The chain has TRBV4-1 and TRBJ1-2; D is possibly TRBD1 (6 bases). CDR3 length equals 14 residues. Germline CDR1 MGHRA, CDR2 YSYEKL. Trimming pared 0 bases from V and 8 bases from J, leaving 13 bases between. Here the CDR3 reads CASSQESRGRGYTF. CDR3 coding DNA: TGCGCCAGCAGCCAAGAAAGCCGGGGGCGCGGCTACACCTTC.

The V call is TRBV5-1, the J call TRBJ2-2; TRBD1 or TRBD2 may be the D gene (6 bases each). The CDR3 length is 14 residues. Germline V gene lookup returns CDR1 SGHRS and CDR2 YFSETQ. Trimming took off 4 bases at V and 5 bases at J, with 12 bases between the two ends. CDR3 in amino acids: CASSGGTQTGELFF. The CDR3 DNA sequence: TGCGCCAGCAGCGGCGGGACACAGACCGGGGAGCTGTTTTTT.

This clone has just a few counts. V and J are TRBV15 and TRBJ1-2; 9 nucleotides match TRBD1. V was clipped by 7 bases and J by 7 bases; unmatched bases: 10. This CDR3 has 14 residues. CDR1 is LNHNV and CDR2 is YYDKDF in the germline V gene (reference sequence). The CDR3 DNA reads TGTGCCACCACCCTAGGACAGGGGTTGGGTGGCTACACCTTC. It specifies CATTLGQGLGGYTF.

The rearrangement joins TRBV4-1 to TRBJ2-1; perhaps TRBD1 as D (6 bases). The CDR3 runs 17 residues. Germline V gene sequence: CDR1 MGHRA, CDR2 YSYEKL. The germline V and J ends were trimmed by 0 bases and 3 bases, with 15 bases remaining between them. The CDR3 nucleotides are TGCGCCAGCAGCCAAGAATTAATAAGGGGGTTCTACAATGAGCAGTTCTTC. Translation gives CASSQELIRGFYNEQFF.

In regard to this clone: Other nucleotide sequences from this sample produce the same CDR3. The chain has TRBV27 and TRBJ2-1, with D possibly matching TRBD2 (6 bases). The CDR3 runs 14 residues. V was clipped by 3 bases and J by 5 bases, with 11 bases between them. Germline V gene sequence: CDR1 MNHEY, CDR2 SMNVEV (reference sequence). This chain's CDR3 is CASSLRERDNEQFF. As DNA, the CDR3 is TGTGCCAGCAGTTTGAGGGAGCGGGACAATGAGCAGTTCTTC.

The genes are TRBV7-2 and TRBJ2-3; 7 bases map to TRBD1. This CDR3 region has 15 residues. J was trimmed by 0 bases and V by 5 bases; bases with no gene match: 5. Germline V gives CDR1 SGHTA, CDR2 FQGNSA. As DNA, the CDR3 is TGTGCCAGCAGCCCGGGGACAGTGAGCACAGATACGCAGTATTTT. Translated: CASSPGTVSTDTQYF.

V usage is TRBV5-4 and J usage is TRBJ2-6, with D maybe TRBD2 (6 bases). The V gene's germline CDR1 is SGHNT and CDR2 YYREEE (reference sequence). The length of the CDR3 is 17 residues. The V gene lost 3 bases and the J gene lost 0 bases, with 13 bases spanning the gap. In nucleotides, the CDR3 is TGTGCCAGCAGCTGGGACTCGAGAAGCTCTGGGGCCAACGTCCTGACTTTC. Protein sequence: CASSWDSRSSGANVLTF.

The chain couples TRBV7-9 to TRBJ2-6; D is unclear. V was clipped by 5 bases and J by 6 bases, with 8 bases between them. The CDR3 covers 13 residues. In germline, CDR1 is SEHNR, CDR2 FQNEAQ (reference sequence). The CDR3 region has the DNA TGTGCCAGCAGCCTCAACGAGGCCAACGTCCTGACTTTC. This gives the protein CASSLNEANVLTF.

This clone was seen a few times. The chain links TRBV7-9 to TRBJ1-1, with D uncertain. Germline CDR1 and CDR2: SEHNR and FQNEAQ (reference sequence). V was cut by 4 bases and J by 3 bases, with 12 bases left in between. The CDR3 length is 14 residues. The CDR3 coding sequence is TGTGCCAGCAGCTCCCTCACATCGTACACTGAAGCTTTCTTT. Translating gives CASSSLTSYTEAFF.

CDR3 sequence (DNA): TGTGCCAGTAGTCTGGAAACTAGCGGGGGTACTTTGGGCAAAAACATTCAGTACTTC. Its translation is CASSLETSGGTLGKNIQYF. The V gene is TRBV19, the J gene TRBJ2-4, with 11 bases that match TRBD2. This CDR3 has 19 residues. V lost 5 bases, J lost 3 bases, and 15 bases stayed unmatched. CDR1 and CDR2 from the germline V gene are LNHDA and SQIVND (reference sequence).

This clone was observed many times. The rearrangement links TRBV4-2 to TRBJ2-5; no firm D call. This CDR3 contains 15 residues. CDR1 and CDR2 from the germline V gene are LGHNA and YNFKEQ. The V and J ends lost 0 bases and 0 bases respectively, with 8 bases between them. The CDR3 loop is CASSQDGAHQETQYF. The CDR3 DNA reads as TGTGCCAGCAGCCAAGACGGCGCGCACCAAGAGACCCAGTACTTC.

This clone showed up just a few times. The CDR3 bases are TGTGCCAGCAGTGTTCCATTGGGCCCAAGGATTCAGTACTTC. Encoded protein: CASSVPLGPRIQYF. V and J are TRBV28 and TRBJ2-4, with unresolved D. CDR3 length: 14 amino acids. V was clipped by 5 bases and J by 10 bases, with 18 bases between them. From germline, CDR1 is MDHEN and CDR2 SYDVKM. Looking up the rest from reference TRBV28 and TRBJ2-4 gives the full variable domain: DVKVTQSSRYLVKRTGEKVFLECVQDMDHENMFWYRQDPGLGLRLIYFSYDVKMKEKGDIPEGYSVSREKKERFSLILESASTNQTSMYLCASSVPLGPRIQYFGAGTRLSVL.

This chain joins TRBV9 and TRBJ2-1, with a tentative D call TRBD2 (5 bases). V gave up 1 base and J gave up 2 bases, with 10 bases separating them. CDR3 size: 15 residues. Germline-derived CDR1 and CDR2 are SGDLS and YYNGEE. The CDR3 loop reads CASSVNRGTYNEQFF. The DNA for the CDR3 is TGTGCCAGCAGCGTAAACCGGGGAACCTACAATGAGCAGTTCTTC.

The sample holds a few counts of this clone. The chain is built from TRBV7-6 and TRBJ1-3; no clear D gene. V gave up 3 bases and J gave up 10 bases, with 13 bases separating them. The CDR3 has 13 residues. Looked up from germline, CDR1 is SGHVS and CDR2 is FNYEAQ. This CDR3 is CASSLGPVGTIYF. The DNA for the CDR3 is TGTGCCAGCAGCTTGGGCCCGGTGGGTACCATATATTTT.